The table lists the clone carrying this TCR beta chain with a few counts. The antigen remains unidentified. The data stem from a study of T cell repertoires in cytomegalovirus infection. Turning to the study itself: Carrying CMV and the relevant HLA type showed in public TCR beta signatures. Findings and limits, study-wide: Dominant in the ex vivo response were TCR beta clonotypes restricted by HLA-C and specific for CMV. Identification of carriers of CMV plus the relevant HLA was performed using cumulative public TCR beta family frequency.

MiXCR, run by TCRdb on the reads, gives a single entry per CDR3 protein. Here the sample spans around 100,000 distinct CDR3 sequences, about 22% being singletons. Germline CDR1 SGHVS, CDR2 FQNEAQ. The CDR3 extends over 16 amino acids. V lost 5 bases and J lost 3; bases outside the gene matches: 11. The chain uses TRBV7-8 and TRBJ1-1, with 8 positions matching TRBD1. This TCR derives from a human donor in good health (CMV status not recorded). Some clones in this sample may be carry-over from other donors' samples. Sequences were obtained from CD8+ T cells from PBMCs. The chain's CDR3 is CASSPPGTGADTEAFF. The DNA of the CDR3 is TGTGCCAGCAGCCCACCAGGGACAGGAGCAGACACTGAAGCTTTCTTT. Full variable domain (outside the CDR3, taken from reference TRBV7-8 and TRBJ1-1): GAGVSQSPRYKVAKRGQDVALRCDPISGHVSLFWYQQALGQGPEFLTYFQNEAQLDKSGLPSDRFFAERPEGSVSTLKIQRTQQEDSAVYLCASSPPGTGADTEAFFGQGTRLTVV.